These T cell receptor beta chains were read from a single sample in a study of vaccination and CD4 T cells after COVID-19. Which antigens these TCRs recognize remains unknown. TCRdb used MiXCR to reprocess the PCR reads, holding one entry per CDR3 protein. The sample includes 20,000 to 30,000 distinct CDR3 sequences, about three fifths of them seen just once. The sequenced material came from CD4+ T cells from blood, cultured in vitro. The receptor set was obtained from a human donor who had recovered from COVID-19. The CDR3 runs from the conserved cysteine through the conserved F or W. A D gene is named only where the DNA matches it firmly. Clone size is shown for a subset of rows, as once, few, many or a class of expanded clone.

clone_size: NA
j_call: TRBJ1-4
v_call: TRBV20-1
d_call: NA
cdr3_nt: TGCAGTGCTAGGTCGAGGGGTGAAAAACTGTTTTTT
cdr3_aa: CSARSRGEKLFF

clone_size: NA
j_call: TRBJ2-4
v_call: TRBV7-2
d_call: NA
cdr3_nt: TGTGCCAGCAGCCCCCTTCTAGACAAAAACATTCAGTACTTC
cdr3_aa: CASSPLLDKNIQYF

clone_size: NA
j_call: TRBJ2-1
v_call: TRBV6-1
d_call: NA
cdr3_nt: TGTGCCAGCAGCCCGCGGGTACTGGGGAATGAGCAGTTCTTC
cdr3_aa: CASSPRVLGNEQFF

clone_size: NA
j_call: TRBJ1-3
v_call: TRBV7-2
d_call: NA
cdr3_nt: TGTGCCAGCAGCCCGGAGGGCGGCGGGACCATATATTTT
cdr3_aa: CASSPEGGGTIYF

clone_size: NA
j_call: TRBJ1-6
v_call: TRBV5-1
d_call: NA
cdr3_nt: TGCGCCAGCAGTTCCGGGTTAGATAATTCACCCCTCCACTTT
cdr3_aa: CASSSGLDNSPLHF

clone_size: NA
j_call: TRBJ2-3
v_call: TRBV11-2
d_call: NA
cdr3_nt: TGTGCCAGCAGCCTAGCCTCTAGCGTTAGCACAGATACGCAGTATTTT
cdr3_aa: CASSLASSVSTDTQYF

clone_size: NA
j_call: TRBJ2-7
v_call: TRBV6-2/TRBV6-3
d_call: NA
cdr3_nt: TGCGCCAGCGGAAAGCGGACCGCCTCCTACGAGCAGTACTTC
cdr3_aa: CASGKRTASYEQYF

clone_size: once
j_call: TRBJ1-1
v_call: TRBV28
d_call: TRBD1
cdr3_nt: TGTGCCAGCACAAAATCGGACAGGCCGAACACTGAAGCTTTCTTT
cdr3_aa: CASTKSDRPNTEAFF

clone_size: NA
j_call: TRBJ2-4
v_call: TRBV7-2
d_call: NA
cdr3_nt: TGTGCCAGCAGCTTAGGCCTACTAGCTTCCATTCAGTACTTC
cdr3_aa: CASSLGLLASIQYF

clone_size: NA
j_call: TRBJ1-6
v_call: TRBV20-1
d_call: NA
cdr3_nt: TGCAGTGCTAGAGATACAGGGAATTCACCCCTCCACTTT
cdr3_aa: CSARDTGNSPLHF

clone_size: NA
j_call: TRBJ2-2
v_call: TRBV7-9
d_call: NA
cdr3_nt: TGTGCCAGCAGCGGCGGAGTTTCGGGCACCGGGGAGCTGTTTTTT
cdr3_aa: CASSGGVSGTGELFF

clone_size: NA
j_call: TRBJ2-5
v_call: TRBV20-1
d_call: TRBD2
cdr3_nt: TGCAGTGCAACTAGCGGAAGAAAACAAGAGACCCAGTACTTC
cdr3_aa: CSATSGRKQETQYF

clone_size: NA
j_call: TRBJ2-2
v_call: TRBV24-1
d_call: NA
cdr3_nt: TGTGCCACCTCGGTGAACACCGGGGAGCTGTTTTTT
cdr3_aa: CATSVNTGELFF

clone_size: NA
j_call: TRBJ2-2
v_call: TRBV20-1
d_call: NA
cdr3_nt: TGCAGTGCTAGCTACAGGGACACCGGGGAGCTGTTTTTT
cdr3_aa: CSASYRDTGELFF

clone_size: medium-sized
j_call: TRBJ1-5
v_call: TRBV15
d_call: NA
cdr3_nt: TGTGCCACCAGCAGAGATAGGGGCGGCGGATGGTCCCAGCATTTT
cdr3_aa: CATSRDRGGGWSQHF

clone_size: NA
j_call: TRBJ2-7
v_call: TRBV7-2
d_call: NA
cdr3_nt: TGTGCCAGCAGCCCAGAGGGTAGCCTCTCCTACGAGCAGTACTTC
cdr3_aa: CASSPEGSLSYEQYF

clone_size: few
j_call: TRBJ2-5
v_call: TRBV2
d_call: TRBD1
cdr3_nt: TGTGCCAGCATCGGACAGGGTCGGGAGACCCAGTACTTC
cdr3_aa: CASIGQGRETQYF

clone_size: NA
j_call: TRBJ2-1
v_call: TRBV27
d_call: NA
cdr3_nt: TGTGCCAGCAGCAAGTGGACAGCCCGGGGGAATGAGCAGTTCTTC
cdr3_aa: CASSKWTARGNEQFF

clone_size: NA
j_call: TRBJ2-7
v_call: TRBV6-1
d_call: NA
cdr3_nt: TGTGCCAGCGAAGGACAAACCTACGAGCAGTACTTC
cdr3_aa: CASEGQTYEQYF

clone_size: NA
j_call: TRBJ1-2
v_call: TRBV20-1
d_call: NA
cdr3_nt: TGCAGTGCTAGAGACGATGGGGTTGGCTACACCTTC
cdr3_aa: CSARDDGVGYTF

clone_size: NA
j_call: TRBJ1-5
v_call: TRBV18
d_call: TRBD1
cdr3_nt: TGTGCCAGCTCACCAGGGACAGGGGGCAATCAGCCCCAGCATTTT
cdr3_aa: CASSPGTGGNQPQHF

clone_size: NA
j_call: TRBJ1-4
v_call: TRBV12-3/TRBV12-4
d_call: NA
cdr3_nt: TGTGCCAGCAGTCCCCCATCGGGGCTAAGGGGTGAAAAACTGTTTTTT
cdr3_aa: CASSPPSGLRGEKLFF

clone_size: NA
j_call: TRBJ1-5
v_call: TRBV19
d_call: NA
cdr3_nt: TGTGCCAGTACCCTGACAGGAGACTATAGCAATCAGCCCCAGCATTTT
cdr3_aa: CASTLTGDYSNQPQHF

clone_size: NA
j_call: TRBJ2-5
v_call: TRBV24-1
d_call: NA
cdr3_nt: TGTGCCACCAGTCCCGTGGGAGGGGGACGAGAGACCCAGTACTTC
cdr3_aa: CATSPVGGGRETQYF

clone_size: few
j_call: TRBJ2-6
v_call: TRBV19
d_call: NA
cdr3_nt: TGTGCCAGTAGATCCGACAGCTCTGGGGCCAACGTCCTGACTTTC
cdr3_aa: CASRSDSSGANVLTF

clone_size: NA
j_call: TRBJ1-3
v_call: TRBV6-1
d_call: NA
cdr3_nt: TGTGCCAGCAGTCGGCATGGAAACACCATATATTTT
cdr3_aa: CASSRHGNTIYF

clone_size: NA
j_call: TRBJ2-7
v_call: TRBV6-2/TRBV6-3
d_call: NA
cdr3_nt: TGTGCCAGCAGTAAGGGACTCCCAGTTTCCTACGAGCAGTACTTC
cdr3_aa: CASSKGLPVSYEQYF

clone_size: NA
j_call: TRBJ2-5
v_call: TRBV7-3
d_call: NA
cdr3_nt: TGTGCCAGCAGCTTAAGGGCAACGCGAGAGACCCAGTACTTC
cdr3_aa: CASSLRATRETQYF

clone_size: NA
j_call: TRBJ2-3
v_call: TRBV2
d_call: NA
cdr3_nt: TGTGCCAGCACCCGCGGGTCACCGGTGGATACGCAGTATTTT
cdr3_aa: CASTRGSPVDTQYF

clone_size: NA
j_call: TRBJ1-5
v_call: TRBV24-1
d_call: NA
cdr3_nt: TGTGCCACCAGTGATTTAGGCCAGCCCCAGCATTTT
cdr3_aa: CATSDLGQPQHF

clone_size: NA
j_call: TRBJ2-1
v_call: TRBV28
d_call: TRBD2
cdr3_nt: TGTGCCAGCAGACCCACAGCGGGACGCTCCTACAATGAGCAGTTCTTC
cdr3_aa: CASRPTAGRSYNEQFF

clone_size: NA
j_call: TRBJ2-2
v_call: TRBV20-1
d_call: NA
cdr3_nt: TGCAGTGCTAGAGATCAAAGGGCCCCCGGGGAGCTGTTTTTT
cdr3_aa: CSARDQRAPGELFF

clone_size: NA
j_call: TRBJ1-5
v_call: TRBV20-1
d_call: NA
cdr3_nt: TGCAGTGCTAAAACAGCTAAACCGAATCAGCCCCAGCATTTT
cdr3_aa: CSAKTAKPNQPQHF

clone_size: NA
j_call: TRBJ1-3
v_call: TRBV9
d_call: TRBD1
cdr3_nt: TGTGCCAGCAGCGGGACAGGGACGGGAAACACCATATATTTT
cdr3_aa: CASSGTGTGNTIYF

clone_size: NA
j_call: TRBJ1-1
v_call: TRBV6-1
d_call: NA
cdr3_nt: TGTGCCAGCAACCTCGGGAACACTGAAGCTTTCTTT
cdr3_aa: CASNLGNTEAFF

clone_size: NA
j_call: TRBJ2-1
v_call: TRBV20-1
d_call: NA
cdr3_nt: TGCAGTGGGGCCCAGCCTAGGAGGACGTACAATGAGCAGTTCTTC
cdr3_aa: CSGAQPRRTYNEQFF

clone_size: NA
j_call: TRBJ2-3
v_call: TRBV25-1
d_call: TRBD2
cdr3_nt: TGTGCCAGCAGCCTAGCGGGAGCAGATACGCAGTATTTT
cdr3_aa: CASSLAGADTQYF

clone_size: NA
j_call: TRBJ2-1
v_call: TRBV7-3
d_call: TRBD2
cdr3_nt: TGTGCCAGCAGCCCCCCCGGGGGGAGCTCCTACAATGAGCAGTTCTTC
cdr3_aa: CASSPPGGSSYNEQFF

clone_size: NA
j_call: TRBJ1-4
v_call: TRBV7-2
d_call: NA
cdr3_nt: TGTGCCAGCAGCGGTACGGGGGGGACTAATGAAAAACTGTTTTTT
cdr3_aa: CASSGTGGTNEKLFF

clone_size: NA
j_call: TRBJ1-6
v_call: TRBV10-1
d_call: NA
cdr3_nt: TGCGCCAGCTCGCGTCAACGGACCAATTCACCCCTCCACTTT
cdr3_aa: CASSRQRTNSPLHF

clone_size: few
j_call: TRBJ2-3
v_call: TRBV20-1
d_call: TRBD2
cdr3_nt: TGCAGTGCTCGACTAGCGGGAGATACGCAGTATTTT
cdr3_aa: CSARLAGDTQYF

clone_size: NA
j_call: TRBJ2-7
v_call: TRBV14
d_call: TRBD2
cdr3_nt: TGTGCCAGCAGCCCCCGAGTGACTAGCGGAACCTACGAGCAGTACTTC
cdr3_aa: CASSPRVTSGTYEQYF

clone_size: few
j_call: TRBJ2-6
v_call: TRBV6-1
d_call: NA
cdr3_nt: TGTGCCAGCAGCGACAGGAGAGGGGCCAACGTCCTGACTTTC
cdr3_aa: CASSDRRGANVLTF

clone_size: large
j_call: TRBJ2-3
v_call: TRBV21-1
d_call: NA
cdr3_nt: TGTGCCAGCAGCAAAGCCGGTCTTTTCACAGATACGCAGTATTTT
cdr3_aa: CASSKAGLFTDTQYF

clone_size: NA
j_call: TRBJ1-5
v_call: TRBV19
d_call: TRBD1
cdr3_nt: TGTGCCAGTAGTACGACAGGGGGAAATCAGCCCCAGCATTTT
cdr3_aa: CASSTTGGNQPQHF

clone_size: few
j_call: TRBJ2-4
v_call: TRBV7-9
d_call: TRBD2
cdr3_nt: TGTGCCAGCAGCTTAGTACTAGCGGGGTCCTACAAAGCCAAAAACATTCAGTACTTC
cdr3_aa: CASSLVLAGSYKAKNIQYF

clone_size: NA
j_call: TRBJ2-3
v_call: TRBV6-2/TRBV6-3
d_call: TRBD1
cdr3_nt: TGTGCCAGCAGCCTCGGGACAGGCTTCACAGATACGCAGTATTTT
cdr3_aa: CASSLGTGFTDTQYF

clone_size: NA
j_call: TRBJ1-6
v_call: TRBV15
d_call: NA
cdr3_nt: TGTGCCACCAGCAGAGATCCCTCCAATTCACCCCTCCACTTT
cdr3_aa: CATSRDPSNSPLHF

clone_size: NA
j_call: TRBJ2-1
v_call: TRBV28
d_call: NA
cdr3_nt: TGTGCCAGCAACGACGGCTACGCCCTACCCACGGAGCAGTTCTTC
cdr3_aa: CASNDGYALPTEQFF

clone_size: NA
j_call: TRBJ1-1
v_call: TRBV7-9
d_call: NA
cdr3_nt: TGTGCCAGCAGCTTACCGCCGGGACGGGAGAACACTGAAGCTTTCTTT
cdr3_aa: CASSLPPGRENTEAFF

clone_size: NA
j_call: TRBJ2-7
v_call: TRBV27
d_call: TRBD1
cdr3_nt: TGTGCCAGCACCCCGACAGGGGGCTACGAGCAGTACTTC
cdr3_aa: CASTPTGGYEQYF

clone_size: NA
j_call: TRBJ1-6
v_call: TRBV23-1
d_call: TRBD1
cdr3_nt: TGCGCCAGCAGTCAATCGGTCAGGGGGCGCTTCGATTCACCCCTCCACTTT
cdr3_aa: CASSQSVRGRFDSPLHF

clone_size: NA
j_call: TRBJ1-4
v_call: TRBV19
d_call: NA
cdr3_nt: TGTGCCAGTCGACAGGCGGGCGAAAAACTGTTTTTT
cdr3_aa: CASRQAGEKLFF

clone_size: NA
j_call: TRBJ2-7
v_call: TRBV20-1
d_call: NA
cdr3_nt: TGCAGTGCTGGAAGCCTACAGCTCTCCTACGAGCAGTACTTC
cdr3_aa: CSAGSLQLSYEQYF

clone_size: NA
j_call: TRBJ1-1
v_call: TRBV6-2/TRBV6-3
d_call: NA
cdr3_nt: TGTGCCAGCAGTTCCGCTGGGACGGGGGACGTGGGGAAAGCTTTCTTT
cdr3_aa: CASSSAGTGDVGKAFF

clone_size: NA
j_call: TRBJ2-3
v_call: TRBV5-1
d_call: NA
cdr3_nt: TGCGCCAGCAGCCCCGGGACCCTCAATACGCAGTATTTT
cdr3_aa: CASSPGTLNTQYF

clone_size: NA
j_call: TRBJ1-6
v_call: TRBV4-3
d_call: NA
cdr3_nt: TGCGCCAGCAGCCAAGCCCACAGGGATTCACCCCTCCACTTT
cdr3_aa: CASSQAHRDSPLHF